Described below is a single TCR beta chain sequence and its context. Its antigen is not identified. This entry comes from a study of shared clonotypes between healthy human individuals. The study's findings and limits: The four-donor shared clonotypes exceeded non-shared clonotypes in generation probability, with non-shared ones scoring lower.

CDR1 and CDR2 from the germline V gene are SGHDN and FVKESK. Deletions cut 3 bases from V and 4 bases from J, with 15 bases between. The CDR3 is 15 amino acids. Here immunoSEQ multiplex PCR was the method, and the copy in TCRdb shows in-frame clones only, minus some. Here the sample spans about a million clones, roughly 80% being singletons. The chain has TRBV14 and TRBJ1-1; D is undetermined. This TCR came from a man between 18 and 35 years old in good health. Some clones in this sample may be carry-over from other donors' samples. The sequencing sample was made of memory CD4+ T cells from PBMCs. The subset is: CD45RA-negative fraction. Written as DNA, the CDR3 is TGTGCCAGCAGCCAGCTCCAAGGAGCGAGCACTGAAGCTTTCTTT. It translates to CASSQLQGASTEAFF.